This paragraph reports one T cell receptor beta chain. Produced via immunoSEQ multiplex PCR; TCRdb's table is partial and in-frame only. This table has just over 25,000 clones, approximately 85% appearing once. This specimen belongs to a study of lymphopenia after photon versus proton radiotherapy. The CDR3 length is 18 residues. Germline CDR1 is SGHNT and CDR2 is YENEEA. With V trimmed by 4 bases and J by 3 bases, 13 bases remained unmatched. The material was peripheral blood, obtained from a patient treated with photon-based radiotherapy. This sequence joins TRBV11-3 and TRBJ2-1, with 9 bases lining up with TRBD1. The sequence came from a young man with gastric cancer. CDR3 coding DNA: TGTGCCAGCAGCTCTAACAGGGGGCCCGAGGGACTCTACAATGAGCAGTTCTTC. Amino acids: CASSSNRGPEGLYNEQFF.